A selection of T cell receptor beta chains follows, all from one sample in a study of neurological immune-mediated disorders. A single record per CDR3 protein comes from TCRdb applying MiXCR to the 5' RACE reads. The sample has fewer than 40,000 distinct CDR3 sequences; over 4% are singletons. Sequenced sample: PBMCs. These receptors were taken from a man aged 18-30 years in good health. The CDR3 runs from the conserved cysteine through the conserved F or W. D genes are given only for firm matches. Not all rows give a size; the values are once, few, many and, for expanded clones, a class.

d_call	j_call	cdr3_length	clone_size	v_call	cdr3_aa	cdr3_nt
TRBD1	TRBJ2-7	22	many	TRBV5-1	CASSFSGTGWLIGTRGSYEQYF	TGCGCCAGCAGCTTCTCCGGGACAGGGTGGCTTATAGGTACTCGCGGGTCCTACGAGCAGTACTTC
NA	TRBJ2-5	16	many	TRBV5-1	CASSPEPGTNQETQYF	TGCGCCAGCAGCCCCGAACCGGGCACCAATCAAGAGACCCAGTACTTC
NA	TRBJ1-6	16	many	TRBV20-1	CSARDGRGGQGSPLHF	TGCAGTGCTAGAGATGGTCGAGGAGGGCAGGGTTCACCCCTCCACTTT
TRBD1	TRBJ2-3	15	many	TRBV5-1	CASSLAGQGADTQYF	TGCGCCAGCAGCTTGGCCGGACAGGGGGCAGATACGCAGTATTTT
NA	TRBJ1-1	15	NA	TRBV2	CASSERVGGGTEAFF	TGTGCCAGCAGTGAAAGAGTTGGAGGGGGGACTGAAGCTTTCTTT
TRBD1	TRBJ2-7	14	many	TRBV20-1	CSAPFGTGVGEQYF	TGCAGTGCCCCCTTCGGGACAGGGGTGGGGGAGCAGTACTTC
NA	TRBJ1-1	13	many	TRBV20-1	CSARNWVDTEAFF	TGCAGTGCCCGGAACTGGGTGGACACTGAAGCTTTCTTT
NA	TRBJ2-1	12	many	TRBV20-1	CSARGRADEQFF	TGCAGTGCTAGGGGGCGAGCGGATGAGCAGTTCTTC
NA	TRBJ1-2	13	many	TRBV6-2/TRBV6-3	CASSYKVNYGYTF	TGTGCCAGCAGTTATAAAGTCAACTATGGCTACACCTTC
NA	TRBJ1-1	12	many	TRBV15	CATSNWNTEAFF	TGTGCCACCAGCAATTGGAACACTGAAGCTTTCTTT
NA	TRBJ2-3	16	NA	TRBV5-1	CASSVGTQLSTDTQYF	TGCGCCAGCAGCGTCGGGACTCAGCTTAGCACAGATACGCAGTATTTT
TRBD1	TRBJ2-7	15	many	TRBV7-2	CASSLGTGGTYEQYF	TGTGCCAGCAGCTTGGGGACAGGGGGCACCTACGAGCAGTACTTC
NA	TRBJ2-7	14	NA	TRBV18	CASSPPGTGYEQYF	TGTGCCAGCTCACCACCGGGGACCGGCTACGAGCAGTACTTC
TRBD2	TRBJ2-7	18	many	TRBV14	CASSRSRGAGGGSYEQYF	TGTGCCAGCAGCCGGTCGCGAGGAGCGGGGGGTGGCTCCTACGAGCAGTACTTC
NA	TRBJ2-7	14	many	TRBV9	CASSVAVGSYEQYF	TGTGCCAGCAGCGTAGCGGTAGGGTCCTACGAGCAGTACTTC
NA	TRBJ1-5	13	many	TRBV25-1	CASSEGAHQPQHF	TGTGCCAGCAGTGAGGGGGCCCATCAGCCCCAGCATTTT
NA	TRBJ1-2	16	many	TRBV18	CASSQRGPVGDYGYTF	TGTGCCAGCTCACAACGAGGACCTGTTGGTGACTATGGCTACACCTTC
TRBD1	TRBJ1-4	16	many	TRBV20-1	CSAVNGTGRNNEKLFF	TGCAGTGCTGTCAACGGGACAGGGAGGAATAATGAAAAACTGTTTTTT
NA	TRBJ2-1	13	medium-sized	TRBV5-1	CASSPQGDNEQFF	TGCGCCAGCTCCCCCCAGGGCGACAATGAGCAGTTCTTC
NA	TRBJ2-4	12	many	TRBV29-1	CSVEAGENIQYF	TGCAGCGTTGAGGCTGGGGAAAACATTCAGTACTTC
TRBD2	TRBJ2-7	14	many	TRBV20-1	CSATLAGGLDEQYF	TGCAGTGCTACCTTAGCGGGGGGGCTAGACGAGCAGTACTTC
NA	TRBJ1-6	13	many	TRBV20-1	CSAKSDPASPLHF	TGCAGTGCCAAATCCGACCCGGCCTCACCCCTCCACTTT
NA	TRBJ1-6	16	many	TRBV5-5	CASSFNGYSYNSPLHF	TGTGCCAGCAGCTTCAACGGCTACAGCTATAATTCACCCCTCCACTTT
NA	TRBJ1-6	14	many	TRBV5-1	CASSLDSYNSPLHF	TGCGCCAGCAGCTTGGACAGCTATAATTCACCCCTCCACTTT
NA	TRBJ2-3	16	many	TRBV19	CASSLLSAGNTDTQYF	TGTGCCAGTAGCCTACTCTCGGCGGGGAATACAGATACGCAGTATTTT